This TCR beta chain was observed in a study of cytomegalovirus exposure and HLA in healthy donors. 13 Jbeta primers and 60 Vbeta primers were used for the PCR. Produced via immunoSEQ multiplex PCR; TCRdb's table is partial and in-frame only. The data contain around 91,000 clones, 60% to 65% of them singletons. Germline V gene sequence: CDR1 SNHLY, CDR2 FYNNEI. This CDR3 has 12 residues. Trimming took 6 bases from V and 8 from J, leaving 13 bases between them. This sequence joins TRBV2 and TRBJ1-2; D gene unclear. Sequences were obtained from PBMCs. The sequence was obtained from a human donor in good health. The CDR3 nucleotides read TGTGCCAGCAGGGGAGGTGCCGGGGGCTACACCTTC. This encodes CASRGGAGGYTF.